Listed below are T cell receptor beta chains from one sample, sequenced in a study of blood T cell repertoires in COVID-19. Repertoires were generated with immunoSEQ multiplex PCR, while TCRdb's copy carries only in-frame clones and drops some. The profile covers about 270,000 clones, with roughly 86% appearing a single time and about 10% taken by the ten largest. The source material was peripheral blood. The receptors were gathered from a man aged 40-50 years who had recovered from COVID-19. Both conserved end residues are part of each CDR3. Fields, in order: V gene, J gene, clone size, D gene, CDR3 DNA, CDR3 protein. D genes are given only for firm matches. Clone size is given for some rows only: seen once, a few or many times, or a class if the clone is expanded.

TRBV11-2,TRBJ2-5,.,.,TGTGCCAGCACCACAAAGGCAGGGCTCCAAGAGACCCAGTACTTC,CASTTKAGLQETQYF
TRBV5-6,TRBJ2-5,few,TRBD2,TGTGCCAGCAGCTTGCGGACTAGCGGGAAGGCCCAGTACTTC,CASSLRTSGKAQYF
TRBV21-1,TRBJ1-1,.,.,TGTGCCAGCAGCAAAAGAGCTTACACTGAAGCTTTCTTT,CASSKRAYTEAFF
TRBV7-8,TRBJ2-2,.,TRBD2,TGTGCCAGCAGCCAGGTGGGGAGGGGGAACACCGGGGAGCTGTTTTTT,CASSQVGRGNTGELFF
TRBV2,TRBJ1-2,.,.,TGTGCCAGCAGTGAACAGGGATGGTCTAACTATGGCTACACCTTC,CASSEQGWSNYGYTF
TRBV5-1,TRBJ1-1,few,TRBD1,TGCGCCAGCAGCGGGACAGCGAACACTGAAGCTTTCTTT,CASSGTANTEAFF
TRBV27,TRBJ1-4,.,.,TGTGCCAGCAGGAGACAGAGAGGTGAAAAACTGTTTTTT,CASRRQRGEKLFF
TRBV29-1,TRBJ2-3,.,.,TGCAGCGTTGAATGGAGGGGTACGCAGTATTTT,CSVEWRGTQYF
TRBV21-1,TRBJ2-3,.,.,TGTGCCAGCAGCCGACACAGCGGGGGGGCCTTTGGAGATACGCAGTATTTT,CASSRHSGGAFGDTQYF
TRBV12-5,TRBJ2-7,.,TRBD2,TGTGCTAGTGGTTTGGTCCGCTTCACGGGGGGGTTAGAGCAGTACTTC,CASGLVRFTGGLEQYF
TRBV1,TRBJ1-1,.,.,TGCACCAGCAGCTCGAAAGAGGGGGAGGGTAGAAAGACTGAAGCTTTCTTT,CTSSSKEGEGRKTEAFF
TRBV5-5,TRBJ2-4,.,.,TGTGCCAGCAGGCCGGGGGTAGCCAAAAACATTCAGTACTTC,CASRPGVAKNIQYF
TRBV7-2,TRBJ1-2,.,TRBD1,TGTGCCAGCAGCGTAGATGCAGGGGGCTATGGCTACACCTTC,CASSVDAGGYGYTF
TRBV12-3/TRBV12-4,TRBJ2-2,.,.,TGTGCCAGCAGTTCACTAGTCTCCGGGGAGCTGTTTTTT,CASSSLVSGELFF
TRBV19,TRBJ2-7,few,.,TGTGCCAGTAGTGTAGGACAGTCCTACGAGCAGTACTTC,CASSVGQSYEQYF
TRBV27,TRBJ2-3,.,TRBD2,TGTGCCAGCAGTTTAGGCCGGACTAGCGGGAAACTCACAGATACGCAGTATTTT,CASSLGRTSGKLTDTQYF
TRBV9,TRBJ2-5,once,.,TGTGCCAGCAGCGTAGGTACAGGGCACGAGACCCAGTACTTC,CASSVGTGHETQYF
TRBV7-8,TRBJ2-1,.,.,TGTGCCAGCAGCTTAGACTCGGGGGAATACAATGAGCAGTTCTTC,CASSLDSGEYNEQFF
TRBV4-3,TRBJ2-3,few,.,TGCGCCAGCAGCCAAGTTACTAATGTTACGCAGTATTTT,CASSQVTNVTQYF
TRBV7-2,TRBJ2-7,.,TRBD2,TGTGCCAGCAGCTTAGGGGGGACTACCTCCTACGAGCAGTACTTC,CASSLGGTTSYEQYF
TRBV7-2,TRBJ2-5,.,.,TGTGCCAGCCGGTTGTCCCAAGAGACCCAGTACTTC,CASRLSQETQYF
TRBV19,TRBJ2-4,.,.,TGTGCCAGTAGTACCCAAGGGACACGGGGTCCCAAAAACATTCAGTACTTC,CASSTQGTRGPKNIQYF
TRBV21-1,TRBJ1-5,.,.,TGTGCCAGCAGCAAAGATCCGGGGAGGGGAGGGAATCAGCCCCAGCATTTT,CASSKDPGRGGNQPQHF
TRBV12-3/TRBV12-4,TRBJ2-1,.,.,TGTGCCAGCAGTCCGGACAACAATGAGCAGTTCTTC,CASSPDNNEQFF
TRBV30,TRBJ1-1,.,TRBD1,TGTGCCTGGGGGAAGCACAGGGGGCGGGAAACTGAAGCTTTCTTT,CAWGKHRGRETEAFF
TRBV19,TRBJ1-5,.,TRBD1,TGTGCCAGTAGTATCCAAGGACAGGGTTATCAGCCCCAGCATTTT,CASSIQGQGYQPQHF
TRBV6-5,TRBJ2-1,.,.,TGTGCCAGCAGTTCCTTGGGAGGGGGGTCAAGGGAGTTCTTC,CASSSLGGGSREFF
TRBV18,TRBJ1-2,.,.,TGTGCCAGCTCACCACTAAGCGGCTACACCTTC,CASSPLSGYTF
TRBV9,TRBJ1-4,.,.,TGTGCCAGCAGCGGGGGGCCTAAACTAGATGAAAAACTGTTTTTT,CASSGGPKLDEKLFF
TRBV5-6,TRBJ1-2,.,TRBD1,TGTGCCAGCAGCTTGGGGACAGGGTATGGCTACACCTTC,CASSLGTGYGYTF
TRBV30,TRBJ1-3,.,.,TGTGCCTGGAGTGTAGCGGGGGACAAAAACACCATATATTTT,CAWSVAGDKNTIYF
TRBV10-3,TRBJ1-2,.,.,TGTGCCATCAGTGATCGAGGCCCCAGCTATGGCTACACCTTC,CAISDRGPSYGYTF
TRBV5-1,TRBJ1-1,.,TRBD1,TGCGCCAGCAGCTTGAGGACAGGGGGCCCTGAAGCTTTCTTT,CASSLRTGGPEAFF
TRBV30,TRBJ2-7,few,.,TGTGCCCTCCGGGGTCGCCGCTCGACGGCCTACGAGCAGTACTTC,CALRGRRSTAYEQYF
TRBV6-6,TRBJ1-1,few,.,TGTGCCAGCGGGCCCTTTTCTAACACTGAAGCTTTCTTT,CASGPFSNTEAFF
TRBV9,TRBJ2-7,.,TRBD2,TGTGCCAGCAGCCTTAGCGGGCGAACCTACGAGCAGTACTTC,CASSLSGRTYEQYF
TRBV7-2,TRBJ2-1,.,TRBD2,TGTGCCAGCAGCTTAGCGGGACATATGACTAGCGGACGTTCCTACAATGAGCAGTTCTTC,CASSLAGHMTSGRSYNEQFF
TRBV7-3,TRBJ2-1,few,TRBD2,TGTGCCAGCAGCCCTAGCGGATCCTACAATGAGCAGTTCTTC,CASSPSGSYNEQFF
TRBV7-9,TRBJ1-3,.,TRBD1,TGTGCCAGCAGCCGGACAGGGTTCGGAAACACCATATATTTT,CASSRTGFGNTIYF
TRBV29-1,TRBJ2-6,.,TRBD1,TGCAGCGCAACCGGGACAGGGGGTTCTGGGGCCAACGTCCTGACTTTC,CSATGTGGSGANVLTF
TRBV19,TRBJ2-5,.,TRBD1,TGTGCCAGTAGTATACCATCAGACAGGGCGTCTGGAGAGACCCAGTACTTC,CASSIPSDRASGETQYF
TRBV6-4,TRBJ2-1,.,.,TGTGCCAGCAGTGACTATATGCGCTCCTATCTGAATGAGCAGTTCTTC,CASSDYMRSYLNEQFF
TRBV7-2,TRBJ1-1,few,.,TGTGCCAGCAGCCTAGCGAGGGGAGGGACTGAAGCTTTCTTT,CASSLARGGTEAFF